Below are 15 T cell receptor beta chains sequenced from a single sample in a study of vaccination effects on CD4 cells after COVID-19. This table comes from immunoSEQ multiplex PCR, and its TCRdb copy is limited to in-frame clones, with some not included. Here the sample spans 55,000 to 90,000 clones, over 65% being singletons. Within the ViraFEST assay, antigen-specific CD4+ T cells underwent expansion with viral peptide pools prior to sequencing. Cells that had been cultured for 10 days were the source of isolated CD4+ T cells. PCR confirmed that the person was infected with SARS-CoV-2 between March and December 2020. No antigen has been identified for these receptors. The sequenced sample was CD4+ T cells from PBMCs cultured with HIV peptides, obtained before COVID-19 vaccination. As to subset: HIV-1 Nef peptide pool negative control/reference culture. The source of these receptors is a human donor who had a prior SARS-CoV-2 infection.

The table lists this clone with a count of one. This chain uses TRBV27 with TRBJ1-2; D is uncertain. CDR1 and CDR2 (germline): MNHEY, SMNVEV (reference sequence). V lost 6 bases to trimming and J lost 7 bases, with 18 bases between them. The CDR3 contains 14 residues. CDR3 in amino acids: CASSRSPDWVGYTF. CDR3 nucleotides: TGTGCCAGCAGCCGGTCCCCAGATTGGGTTGGCTACACCTTC.

V gene TRBV7-3 combines with J gene TRBJ2-2; 9 nucleotides align to TRBD2. This CDR3 comprises 15 residues. J gave up 4 bases and V 2 bases, and 2 bases lay outside the gene matches. The germline V gene encodes CDR1 SGHTA and CDR2 FQGTGA. The DNA for the CDR3 is TGTGCCAGCAGCTTACTAGCGGGATTCACCGGGGAGCTGTTTTTT. Protein sequence: CASSLLAGFTGELFF.

This clone is medium-sized within its sample. V usage is TRBV9 and J usage is TRBJ1-2, with D hard to call. Trimming stripped 4 bases from V and 5 bases from J, with 12 bases between. Germline assignment: CDR1 SGDLS and CDR2 YYNGEE. This CDR3 is built from 13 residues. CDR3 in amino acids: CASSKDGTYGYTF. DNA of the CDR3: TGTGCCAGCAGCAAAGACGGAACATATGGCTACACCTTC.

The chain couples TRBV2 to TRBJ2-5; 10 bases match TRBD1. The CDR3 has 14 amino acids. V gave up 6 bases and J gave up 3 bases; unmatched junction bases: 4. Germline assignment: CDR1 SNHLY and CDR2 FYNNEI. The CDR3 DNA is TGTGCCAGCAGAACCGGGACAGGGGAAGAGACCCAGTACTTC. This encodes CASRTGTGEETQYF.

The gene calls are TRBV5-4 and TRBJ2-7, with 11 nucleotides matching TRBD2. Germline trimming cut 0 bases from V and 5 bases from J; bases unmatched to any gene: 4. Germline V CDR1 and CDR2: SGHNT, YYREEE (reference sequence). The CDR3 runs 15 residues. DNA of the CDR3: TGTGCCAGCAGCTTGGTAGCGGGGGGGCTCCACGAGCAGTACTTC. Its translation is CASSLVAGGLHEQYF.

This clone was detected a few times. The V call is TRBV11-2, the J call TRBJ2-7; 8 nucleotides align to TRBD1. The CDR3 has 15 residues. The V and J ends lost 1 base and 4 bases, in that order; junction bases with no gene match: 6. Germline lookup yields CDR1 SGHAT and CDR2 FQNNGV. CDR3 amino acids: CASSLGFQGAYEQYF. Here the CDR3 DNA reads TGTGCCAGCAGCTTAGGATTCCAGGGGGCATACGAGCAGTACTTC.

The genes are TRBV6-4 and TRBJ1-5; no clear D. This CDR3 comprises 18 residues. CDR1 and CDR2 from the germline V gene are MRHNA and SNTAGT. V lost 0 bases to trimming and J lost 0 bases, with 15 bases between them. The CDR3 is CASSDSIPILYSNQPQHF. DNA of the CDR3: TGTGCCAGCAGTGACTCGATACCAATTTTATATAGCAATCAGCCCCAGCATTTT.

A single count supports this clone. The DNA of the CDR3 is TGTGCCAGCAGTGAAGCGCAGGGTTTCAGCTACACCTTC. Translated, it gives CASSEAQGFSYTF. The chain is built from TRBV6-1 and TRBJ1-2, with TRBD1 as a possible D gene (5 bases). The germline V gene encodes CDR1 MNHNS and CDR2 SASEGT. Trimming cost V 0 bases and J 9 bases, with 11 bases left between them. The CDR3 length is 13 residues.

The V call is TRBV6-5, the J call TRBJ1-1, with unresolved D. CDR3 length equals 13 residues. V was pared by 4 bases and J by 5 bases, with 11 bases between. Germline-derived CDR1 and CDR2 are MNHEY and SVGAGI. The CDR3 DNA sequence: TGTGCCAGCAGTTTTAGTGACGGTACTGAAGCTTTCTTT. Translated, it gives CASSFSDGTEAFF.

This clone was recorded a few times. The rearrangement links TRBV5-6 to TRBJ1-6; 8 bases align to TRBD1. Trimming cost V 4 bases and J 7 bases; bases outside gene matches: 13. The length of the CDR3 is 17 residues. Germline CDR1 is SGHDT and CDR2 is YYEEEE. The CDR3 region has the DNA TGTGCCAGCAGCCAAGGAAGGCTAACAGGGGGGAATTCACCCCTCCACTTT. Protein: CASSQGRLTGGNSPLHF.

The CDR3 DNA reads as TGTGCCAGCAGCTTTCGGTCCGTGGAGGGCTACACCTTC. Amino acid sequence: CASSFRSVEGYTF. The gene calls are TRBV5-6 and TRBJ1-2; D remains ambiguous. The CDR3 is 13 amino acids. Germline-derived CDR1 and CDR2 are SGHDT and YYEEEE. Trimming stripped 2 bases from V and 8 bases from J, with 13 bases between.

This clone was recorded a few times. The V call is TRBV30, the J call TRBJ1-2; the D is unclear. The V end was cut by 6 bases, the J end by 4 bases, with 0 bases between. CDR1 is GTSNPN, CDR2 SVGIG, per germline (reference sequence). The CDR3 consists of 8 residues. This CDR3 is CACYGYTF. For the CDR3, the DNA is TGTGCCTGCTATGGCTACACCTTC.

V gene TRBV7-9 combines with J gene TRBJ2-3; D remains unclear. Germline CDR1 reads SEHNR; CDR2 reads FQNEAQ (reference sequence). The CDR3 is 17 amino acids. The ends were cut back, 1 base at V and 0 bases at J, with 14 bases in the middle. The CDR3 loop is CASSLGVEATSTDTQYF. For the CDR3, the DNA is TGTGCCAGCAGCTTAGGGGTTGAAGCTACTAGCACAGATACGCAGTATTTT.

This clone was detected once. This CDR3 is CATSRDWVDTIYF. The DNA of the CDR3 is TGTGCCACCAGCAGAGATTGGGTGGACACCATATATTTT. This rearrangement joins TRBV15 to TRBJ1-3; no clear D. There are 13 residues in the CDR3. Deletions cut 0 bases from V and 8 bases from J, with 8 bases between. Germline V gene sequence: CDR1 LNHNV, CDR2 YYDKDF (reference sequence).

The chain couples TRBV7-9 to TRBJ2-7, with TRBD1 matching 10 bases. CDR3 length: 16 residues. The V and J ends lost 2 bases and 5 bases, in that order; junction bases with no gene match: 9. Germline V lookup: CDR1 SEHNR, CDR2 FQNEAQ (reference sequence). CDR3 sequence: CASSLSPDRGHHEQYF. The CDR3 DNA follows: TGTGCCAGCAGCTTATCCCCAGACAGGGGGCATCACGAGCAGTACTTC.